A selection of T cell receptor beta chains follows, all from one sample in a study of early stage breast cancer tumors. Some clones are missing from TCRdb's copy, which holds only in-frame ones; the method was immunoSEQ multiplex PCR. The sample lists 45,000 to 50,000 clones; 75% to 85% were seen once. Sequencing input: blood. These receptors were collected from a person between 50 and 60 years old with breast cancer. The CDR3 runs from the conserved cysteine through the conserved F or W. A D gene is named only where the DNA matches it firmly. Size values are once, few and many counts, or a class for expanded clones, and some rows have none.

TRBV7-6,.,.,TRBJ2-5,CASSFASAQRGETQYF,TGTGCCAGCAGCTTTGCTAGCGCTCAGAGGGGAGAGACCCAGTACTTC
TRBV7-2,.,.,TRBJ2-3,CASTLERRYTDTQYF,TGTGCCAGCACCCTAGAGCGGAGGTACACAGATACGCAGTATTTT
TRBV15,.,.,TRBJ1-2,CATSRDWAAPRGYTF,TGTGCCACCAGCAGAGATTGGGCAGCTCCCAGGGGCTACACCTTC
TRBV19,.,.,TRBJ2-7,CASSIGGGAYEQYF,TGTGCCAGTAGTATAGGTGGGGGCGCCTACGAGCAGTACTTC
TRBV18,TRBD2,few,TRBJ2-2,CASSSAGGPSNTGELFF,TGTGCCAGCTCGTCCGCGGGAGGTCCCTCGAACACCGGGGAGCTGTTTTTT
TRBV27,TRBD2,.,TRBJ2-1,CASSPPGLAVDEQFF,TGTGCCAGCAGTCCCCCGGGACTAGCGGTCGATGAGCAGTTCTTC
TRBV19,.,.,TRBJ1-5,CASTTGGGSNQPQHF,TGTGCCAGTACCACCGGGGGAGGTAGCAATCAGCCCCAGCATTTT
TRBV28,.,.,TRBJ1-5,CASSFGLPRGLSNQPQHF,TGTGCCAGCAGTTTCGGGCTGCCAAGGGGTTTGAGCAATCAGCCCCAGCATTTT
TRBV13,.,.,TRBJ2-3,CASSLLGSTDTQYF,TGTGCCAGCAGCTTACTAGGGAGCACAGATACGCAGTATTTT
TRBV27,TRBD2,once,TRBJ2-7,CASSPFQGSGRAPEAYEQYF,TGTGCCAGCAGTCCCTTCCAGGGTAGCGGGAGGGCCCCAGAAGCCTACGAGCAGTACTTC
TRBV21-1,.,.,TRBJ2-5,CASSGPGRPHQETQYF,TGTGCCAGCAGCGGCCCTGGACGGCCTCACCAAGAGACCCAGTACTTC
TRBV7-3,TRBD2,.,TRBJ2-3,CASSLRGLAGRTDTQYF,TGTGCCAGCAGCTTAAGAGGACTAGCGGGACGGACAGATACGCAGTATTTT
TRBV7-6,TRBD2,.,TRBJ2-7,CASSLAAGLASGEQYF,TGTGCCAGCAGCTTAGCAGCTGGACTAGCGAGCGGAGAGCAGTACTTC
TRBV5-1,TRBD2,.,TRBJ2-5,CASSPGLAGDGETQYF,TGCGCCAGCAGCCCGGGACTAGCGGGAGATGGGGAGACCCAGTACTTC
TRBV11-2,.,.,TRBJ2-1,CASSPSSYNEQFF,TGTGCCAGCAGCCCTAGCTCCTACAATGAGCAGTTCTTC
TRBV18,TRBD2,.,TRBJ2-3,CASSPQHLAGFTDTQYF,TGTGCCAGCTCACCGCAACACCTAGCGGGTTTCACAGATACGCAGTATTTT
TRBV7-9,TRBD2,.,TRBJ2-1,CASSLLTSGSLQFF,TGTGCCAGCAGCTTATTAACTAGCGGGAGTCTTCAGTTCTTC
TRBV2,.,.,TRBJ2-1,CASSEIRGTSYNEQFF,TGTGCCAGCAGTGAAATCCGCGGAACCTCCTACAATGAGCAGTTCTTC
TRBV7-2,TRBD2,.,TRBJ2-7,CASSRTSGSYEQYF,TGTGCCAGCAGCCGGACTAGCGGGAGTTACGAGCAGTACTTC
TRBV27,TRBD2,.,TRBJ2-7,CASSLSGGTNYEQYF,TGTGCCAGCAGTTTATCGGGGGGGACTAACTACGAGCAGTACTTC
TRBV19,.,.,TRBJ1-1,CASRPPRGTTEAFF,TGTGCCAGTAGGCCCCCACGGGGGACCACTGAAGCTTTCTTT
TRBV7-2,TRBD2,.,TRBJ2-7,CASSLVTSGVPYEQYF,TGTGCCAGCAGCTTAGTGACTAGCGGGGTCCCCTACGAGCAGTACTTC
TRBV28,.,few,TRBJ1-6,CASRLGVNSPLHF,TGTGCCAGCAGATTAGGGGTCAATTCACCCCTCCACTTT
TRBV9,TRBD1,.,TRBJ1-1,CASSVGTANSRAFF,TGTGCCAGCAGCGTTGGGACAGCAAATTCTAGAGCTTTCTTT
TRBV7-2,.,.,TRBJ2-5,CASSLAETQYF,TGTGCCAGCAGCTTAGCAGAGACCCAGTACTTC
TRBV9,.,.,TRBJ2-7,CASSVGTGFSYEQYF,TGTGCCAGCAGCGTAGGAACCGGGTTCTCCTACGAGCAGTACTTC
TRBV30,.,.,TRBJ1-1,CAWDLKTAGTEAFF,TGTGCCTGGGACTTAAAGACAGCGGGGACTGAAGCTTTCTTT
TRBV6-5,.,.,TRBJ2-3,CASSRGRGTDTQYF,TGTGCCAGCAGCCGGGGACGGGGGACAGATACGCAGTATTTT
TRBV6-5,TRBD2,.,TRBJ2-7,CASSYSSGTYYEQYF,TGTGCCAGCAGTTACTCGAGCGGGACCTACTACGAGCAGTACTTC
TRBV6-5,.,.,TRBJ2-2,CASRIGRQNTGELFF,TGTGCCAGCAGAATAGGGAGGCAGAACACCGGGGAGCTGTTTTTT
TRBV6-5,TRBD1,.,TRBJ2-3,CASRLQGAAGDTQYF,TGTGCCAGCAGGCTCCAGGGGGCAGCGGGAGATACGCAGTATTTT
TRBV18,TRBD2,.,TRBJ2-2,CASSPPGGSRTGELFF,TGTGCCAGCTCACCACCGGGCGGGAGCAGGACCGGGGAGCTGTTTTTT
TRBV19,TRBD2,once,TRBJ2-3,CASNGREGDTQYF,TGTGCCAGTAATGGCAGGGAGGGAGATACGCAGTATTTT
TRBV4-3,TRBD2,once,TRBJ2-1,CASSQDKRLAGNNEQFF,TGCGCCAGCAGCCAAGATAAGAGGCTAGCGGGAAACAATGAGCAGTTCTTC
TRBV5-6,.,few,TRBJ2-7,CASSSLAGTSYEQYF,TGTGCCAGCAGCTCCTTGGCGGGGACTTCCTACGAGCAGTACTTC
TRBV5-4,.,.,TRBJ1-1,CASSFGGPPNTEAFF,TGTGCCAGCAGCTTCGGCGGCCCCCCGAACACTGAAGCTTTCTTT
TRBV18,.,.,TRBJ1-2,CASSPGGGYGYTF,TGTGCCAGCTCACCAGGAGGGGGCTATGGCTACACCTTC